These 9 T cell receptor beta chains share one sample of origin, sequenced in a study of CD8 T cells in ankylosing spondylitis. TCRdb analysed the 5' RACE reads with MiXCR anew, one entry per CDR3 protein. In the table there are around 25,000 distinct CDR3 sequences, 13% of which are singletons. Material: blood. The receptors were sampled from a male donor with ankylosing spondylitis or in good health (not recorded which).

The V and J genes are TRBV9 and TRBJ2-2, with TRBD1 identical over 7 bases. Unmatched junction bases numbered 3, after V lost 4 bases and J lost 3 bases. The germline CDR1 and CDR2 sequences are SGDLS and YYNGEE. The CDR3 sequence is 14 residues long. The CDR3 here is CASSTTGDTGELFF. In nucleotides, the CDR3 is TGTGCCAGCAGCACTACAGGGGACACCGGGGAGCTGTTTTTT.

This clonotype has ten or more counts. The rearrangement joins TRBV25-1 to TRBJ2-4, with TRBD2 as a possible D gene (6 bases). Per germline, CDR1 MGHDK and CDR2 SYGVNS. The CDR3 has 14 residues. The V gene lost 3 bases and the J gene lost 0 bases, with 6 bases spanning the gap. The CDR3 nucleotides are TGTGCCAGCAGTGATAGCGGAGCCAAAAACATTCAGTACTTC. Translated: CASSDSGAKNIQYF.

This clonotype came up a few times. The chain carries TRBV20-1 and TRBJ2-7; D perhaps matches TRBD2 (5 bases). From germline, CDR1 is DFQATT and CDR2 SNEGSKA (reference sequence). Trimming cost V 1 base and J 0 bases, with 10 bases left between them. The length of the CDR3 is 14 residues. This CDR3 reads CSARGTLSSYEQYV. In nucleotides, the CDR3 is TGCAGTGCTAGAGGGACTCTGAGCTCCTACGAGCAGTACGTC.

In this sample, this clonotype turned up many times. This chain links TRBV20-1 with TRBJ2-1; the match to TRBD2 covers 10 bases. The CDR3 spans 18 residues. Trimming cost V 0 bases and J 1 base; bases outside gene matches: 9. CDR1 is DFQATT and CDR2 is SNEGSKA in the germline V gene (reference sequence). The CDR3 DNA is TGCAGTGCTAGAGATCCCCAGCGGGGGGGCCTGTCCTACAATGAGCAGTTCTTC. Its protein is CSARDPQRGGLSYNEQFF.

In this sample, this clonotype turned up many times. The chain has TRBV5-1 and TRBJ2-2; 9 bases match TRBD1. Unmatched junction bases numbered 4, after V lost 4 bases and J lost 0 bases. Germline V gene sequence: CDR1 SGHRS, CDR2 YFSETQ. This CDR3 comprises 16 residues. CDR3 sequence reads: CASSLRTGANTGELFF. DNA of the CDR3: TGCGCCAGCAGCCTCCGGACAGGGGCGAACACCGGGGAGCTGTTTTTT.

This clonotype has ten or more counts. The rearrangement joins TRBV30 to TRBJ2-1, with D hard to call. The CDR3 consists of 10 residues. Germline CDR1 reads GTSNPN; CDR2 reads SVGIG (reference sequence). V lost 5 bases and J lost 5, with 4 bases in between. The CDR3 loop is CAWEDNEQFF. For the CDR3, the DNA is TGTGCCTGGGAGGACAATGAGCAGTTCTTC.

This clonotype has at least ten counts. The chain uses TRBV7-6 and TRBJ2-2, with D possibly TRBD1 on 6 matching bases. The CDR3 is made up of 15 amino acids. Trimming shortened V by 5 bases and J by 5 bases, and 15 bases separated the two germline ends. The germline CDR1 and CDR2 sequences are SGHVS and FNYEAQ. Written as DNA, the CDR3 is TGTGCCAGCAGCCCCTCAGGGGAATTTACCGGGGAGCTGTTTTTT. The encoded protein is CASSPSGEFTGELFF.

This clonotype showed up just a few times. The J gene is TRBJ1-1, the V gene TRBV7-9; D gene uncertain. This CDR3 region has 12 residues. Trimming pared 5 bases from V and 8 bases from J, leaving 12 bases between. Germline lookup yields CDR1 SEHNR and CDR2 FQNEAQ (reference sequence). CDR3 nucleotides: TGTGCCAGCAGCCCCTCCGGAACGGAAGCTTTCTTT. Encoded protein: CASSPSGTEAFF.

The V gene is TRBV20-1, the J gene TRBJ2-2; D is ambiguous. V gave up 5 bases and J gave up 2 bases, with 9 bases separating them. The CDR3 contains 13 residues. Germline CDR1 DFQATT, CDR2 SNEGSKA (reference sequence). CDR3 loop: CSAQPRNTGELFF. The DNA of the CDR3 is TGCAGTGCTCAGCCCAGAAACACCGGGGAGCTGTTTTTT.